Listed below are T cell receptor beta chains from one sample, sequenced in a study of cytomegalovirus exposure and HLA in healthy donors. Assay used: immunoSEQ multiplex PCR; TCRdb lists only in-frame clones, some missing. The table lists some 200,000 clones, approximately 79% of them singletons. What was sequenced was PBMCs. The receptors were sampled from a girl aged 10 to 17 in good health and CMV-seropositive. Both conserved end residues are part of each CDR3. Each record gives: D gene, J gene, clone size, V gene, CDR3 protein, CDR3 DNA. The D gene is left open where the match is weak. The size entry is marked missing in some rows and otherwise reads once, few, many or a size class.

TRBD1 | TRBJ2-5 | - | TRBV2 | CASSGTGEALLSQETQYF | TGTGCCAGCAGTGGGACAGGGGAGGCCTTACTCAGCCAAGAGACCCAGTACTTC
TRBD1 | TRBJ1-5 | - | TRBV10-1 | CAGPKGTGKVDQPQHF | TGCGCCGGTCCCAAGGGGACAGGGAAGGTCGATCAGCCCCAGCATTTT
- | TRBJ2-3 | - | TRBV1 | CTSSQTGKDADTQYF | TGCACCAGCAGCCAAACAGGGAAGGATGCAGATACGCAGTATTTT
- | TRBJ1-1 | - | TRBV6-6 | CAIRSLAEAFF | TGTGCCATCCGCAGTTTGGCTGAAGCTTTCTTT
- | TRBJ1-2 | once | TRBV4-3 | CASSQVWGPQGFGYTF | TGCGCCAGCAGCCAAGTCTGGGGACCACAGGGTTTCGGCTACACCTTC
- | TRBJ1-5 | few | TRBV2 | CASSPYLRPQHF | TGTGCCAGCAGTCCCTACCTTAGGCCCCAGCATTTT
- | TRBJ2-5 | - | TRBV7-2 | CASSFEWGGLETQYF | TGTGCCAGCAGCTTCGAATGGGGGGGCCTAGAGACCCAGTACTTC
- | TRBJ1-5 | - | TRBV30 | CAWSVRGNSNQPQHF | TGTGCCTGGAGTGTACGAGGCAATAGCAATCAGCCCCAGCATTTT
TRBD1 | TRBJ1-4 | - | TRBV4-1 | CASRPSRDRGRNEKLFF | TGCGCCAGCAGGCCGTCCCGGGACAGGGGGCGGAATGAAAAACTGTTTTTT
- | TRBJ1-6 | - | TRBV30 | CAWGLSGGYSPLHF | TGTGCCTGGGGTCTTTCTGGAGGGTATTCACCCCTCCACTTT
TRBD2 | TRBJ2-2 | - | TRBV4-1 | CASSRGGRGGSGELFF | TGCGCCAGCAGCCGCGGGGGGCGGGGGGGCTCCGGGGAGCTGTTTTTT
TRBD1 | TRBJ2-7 | - | TRBV7-2 | CASSSKDLTGGYEQYF | TGTGCCAGCAGCTCTAAAGATCTAACAGGGGGGTACGAGCAGTACTTC
TRBD1 | TRBJ2-2 | few | TRBV15 | CATSREGQGSPGELFF | TGTGCCACCAGCAGAGAGGGACAGGGGTCCCCCGGGGAGCTGTTTTTT
TRBD2 | TRBJ2-6 | - | TRBV18 | CASSHTGTSGGSGANVLTF | TGTGCCAGCTCACATACCGGGACTAGCGGGGGCTCTGGGGCCAACGTCCTGACTTTC
TRBD1 | TRBJ1-4 | - | TRBV5-1 | CASRLTGGGSNEKLFF | TGCGCCAGCAGGTTGACAGGGGGGGGTTCTAATGAAAAACTGTTTTTT
TRBD1 | TRBJ1-5 | - | TRBV18 | CASSPPTGGFSQPQHF | TGTGCCAGCTCACCCCCAACAGGGGGCTTTAGCCAGCCCCAGCATTTT
- | TRBJ1-4 | - | TRBV5-8 | CASSLGGDGGKLFF | TGTGCCAGCAGCTTGGGGGGGGACGGAGGAAAACTGTTTTTT
TRBD1 | TRBJ2-3 | - | TRBV9 | CASSVLGTGGIDTQYF | TGTGCCAGCAGCGTACTGGGGACAGGGGGCATAGATACGCAGTATTTT
TRBD1 | TRBJ1-6 | few | TRBV7-2 | CASSIGQGYNSPLHF | TGTGCCAGCAGCATTGGACAGGGCTATAATTCACCCCTCCACTTT
TRBD1 | TRBJ2-5 | - | TRBV4-1 | CASSQGGDRGKETQYF | TGCGCCAGCAGCCAAGGTGGGGACAGGGGAAAAGAGACCCAGTACTTC
TRBD1 | TRBJ1-6 | - | TRBV6-5 | CASRAPGQPNSPLHF | TGTGCCAGCAGAGCTCCGGGACAGCCTAATTCACCCCTCCACTTT
TRBD1 | TRBJ2-7 | - | TRBV11-2 | CASTITSGQGYEQYF | TGTGCCAGCACCATCACCAGTGGACAGGGCTACGAGCAGTACTTC
TRBD1 | TRBJ2-5 | - | TRBV6-1 | CASRGDRGYQETQYF | TGTGCCAGCAGGGGGGACAGGGGGTACCAAGAGACCCAGTACTTC
TRBD2 | TRBJ2-1 | - | TRBV2 | CASSESSGGGNEQFF | TGTGCCAGCAGTGAATCTAGCGGGGGGGGGAATGAGCAGTTCTTC
- | TRBJ2-3 | - | TRBV5-6 | CASSPRGIDTQYF | TGTGCCAGCAGCCCTAGGGGGATAGATACGCAGTATTTT
TRBD1 | TRBJ2-7 | - | TRBV19 | CASSGTGVIGEQYF | TGTGCCAGTAGCGGGACAGGGGTTATTGGCGAGCAGTACTTC
- | TRBJ1-6 | - | TRBV6-5 | CASSERASNSPLHF | TGTGCCAGCAGTGAGCGCGCTTCTAATTCACCCCTCCACTTT
- | TRBJ2-7 | - | TRBV5-6 | CASSFPRGAVEQYF | TGTGCCAGCAGCTTTCCCCGGGGGGCGGTGGAGCAGTACTTC
TRBD1 | TRBJ1-2 | - | TRBV15 | CATSIGQGNYGYTF | TGTGCCACCAGCATAGGACAGGGGAACTATGGCTACACCTTC
- | TRBJ1-1 | few | TRBV10-3 | CAIRDSLNTEAFF | TGTGCCATCAGGGACAGCCTGAACACTGAAGCTTTCTTT
- | TRBJ1-3 | - | TRBV19 | CASTPGGTSGNTIYF | TGTGCCAGTACCCCCGGGGGGACCTCTGGAAACACCATATATTTT
- | TRBJ1-2 | - | TRBV30 | CAWLLTAPYGYTF | TGTGCCTGGCTGCTCACAGCCCCCTATGGCTACACCTTC
TRBD2 | TRBJ2-3 | - | TRBV4-1 | CASKRGSSTDTQYF | TGCGCCAGCAAGCGGGGCTCTAGCACAGATACGCAGTATTTT
TRBD2 | TRBJ2-1 | - | TRBV10-2 | CASSEFGRGGRGEQFF | TGCGCCAGCAGTGAGTTCGGGCGGGGGGGCCGAGGTGAGCAGTTCTTC
TRBD2 | TRBJ2-5 | once | TRBV4-3 | CASSQEASGQETQYF | TGCGCCAGCAGCCAAGAGGCTAGCGGTCAAGAGACCCAGTACTTC
- | TRBJ1-2 | - | TRBV30 | CAWSAGRVDYGYTF | TGTGCCTGGAGTGCGGGCAGGGTAGACTATGGCTACACCTTC
- | TRBJ2-7 | - | TRBV7-9 | CASSQQAPEQYF | TGTGCCAGCAGCCAACAGGCTCCCGAGCAGTACTTC
TRBD2 | TRBJ2-5 | - | TRBV4-2 | CASSPAGEETQYF | TGTGCCAGCAGCCCTGCGGGGGAAGAGACCCAGTACTTC
TRBD2 | TRBJ2-5 | - | TRBV5-1 | CASSLGPAGGQETQYF | TGCGCCAGCAGCTTGGGACCAGCGGGGGGGCAGGAGACCCAGTACTTC